Many counts were recorded for the clone carrying this T cell receptor (beta chain). Its antigen is unidentified. This sample stems from a study of Graves' ophthalmopathy and Graves' hyperthyroidism. Study results and caveats: In blood, most expanded thyroid clonotypes above 0.001 frequency were also detected.

Transcripts of RNA were the source for amplifying TCR beta CDR3 regions. The library came from an HTBI-primed first-round RT-PCR and a second-round multiplex PCR. TCRdb re-derived calls from the multiplex PCR reads in MiXCR, one entry per CDR3 protein. The data contain hundreds of thousands of distinct CDR3 sequences, over 20% of them singletons. V was clipped by 8 bases and J by 6 bases, with 19 bases between them. The CDR3 is 14 amino acids. Germline assignment: CDR1 MNHEY and CDR2 SVGAGI. The material sequenced was peripheral blood. The chain links TRBV6-5 to TRBJ1-1; no firm D call. The receptor was isolated from a woman in her late teens or twenties with stable Graves' hyperthyroidism. This CDR3 is CASRPTGRRPEAFF. CDR3 DNA: TGTGCCAGCCGACCCACGGGTAGGAGGCCTGAAGCTTTCTTT.